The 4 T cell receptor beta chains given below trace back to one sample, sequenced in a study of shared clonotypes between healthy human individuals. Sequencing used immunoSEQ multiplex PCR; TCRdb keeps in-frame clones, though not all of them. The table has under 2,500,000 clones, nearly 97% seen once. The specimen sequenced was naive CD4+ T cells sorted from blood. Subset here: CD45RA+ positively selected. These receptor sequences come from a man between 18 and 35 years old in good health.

CDR3 region: CASSYEGRTNEKLFF. The DNA for the CDR3 is TGTGCCAGCAGTTACGAGGGACGGACAAATGAAAAACTGTTTTTT. The chain carries TRBV6-6 and TRBJ1-4; TRBD1 might be the D (5 bases). The CDR3 covers 15 residues. The V and J ends lost 2 bases and 5 bases respectively, with 12 bases between them. CDR1 is MNHNY and CDR2 is SVGAGI in the germline V gene (reference sequence).

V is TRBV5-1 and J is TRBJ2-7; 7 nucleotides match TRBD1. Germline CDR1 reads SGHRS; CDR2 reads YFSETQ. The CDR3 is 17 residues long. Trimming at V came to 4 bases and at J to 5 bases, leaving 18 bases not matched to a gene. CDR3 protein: CASSPLISGRGLNEQYF. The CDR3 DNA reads TGCGCCAGCAGCCCCCTTATTTCCGGCAGGGGGTTGAACGAGCAGTACTTC. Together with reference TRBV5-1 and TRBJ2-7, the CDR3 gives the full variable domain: KAGVTQTPRYLIKTRGQQVTLSCSPISGHRSVSWYQQTPGQGLQFLFEYFSETQRNKGNFPGRFSGRQFSNSRSEMNVSTLELGDSALYLCASSPLISGRGLNEQYFGPGTRLTVT.

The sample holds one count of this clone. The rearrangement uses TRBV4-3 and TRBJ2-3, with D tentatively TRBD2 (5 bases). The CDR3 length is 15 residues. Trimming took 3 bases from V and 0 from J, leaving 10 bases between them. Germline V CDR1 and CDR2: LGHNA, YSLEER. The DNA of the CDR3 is TGCGCCAGCAGCCAGAGCGGTTATAGCACAGATACGCAGTATTTT. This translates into CASSQSGYSTDTQYF.

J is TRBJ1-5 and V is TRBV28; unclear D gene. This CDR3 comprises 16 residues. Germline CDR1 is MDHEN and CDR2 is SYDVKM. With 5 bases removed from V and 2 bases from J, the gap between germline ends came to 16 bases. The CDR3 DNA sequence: TGTGCCAGCAGTATAAACCCCGGCAACGGCAATCAGCCCCAGCATTTT. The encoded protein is CASSINPGNGNQPQHF.